This T cell receptor beta chain originates from a study of CD8 T cells in Susac syndrome. The sequenced target, TCR beta, came from blood CD8+ and CD4+ T cells. Recently defined diagnostic criteria for definite or probable disease were fulfilled by Susac syndrome patients. Random hexamers were used to reverse transcribe an amount of roughly 0.45 to 1 ug RNA. The method of amplification for TCR beta CDR3 was immunoSEQ multiplex PCR, covering 54 Vbeta and 13 Jbeta. TCRdb recomputed calls from the immunoSEQ multiplex PCR reads with MiXCR, one row per CDR3 protein. Of 170,000 or so distinct CDR3 sequences in the sample, roughly 94% were seen once. Source material: CD4+ T cells from PBMCs. This TCR derives from a human donor with Susac syndrome.

Here the CDR3 DNA reads TGCGCCAGCAGCTTGCCAGGGCTGACTGAGCAGTTCTTC. It encodes CASSLPGLTEQFF. The genes are TRBV5-1 and TRBJ2-1; D perhaps matches TRBD1 (5 bases). Germline CDR1 and CDR2: SGHRS and YFSETQ. The CDR3 is 13 amino acids. The V gene lost 1 base and the J gene lost 9 bases, with 11 bases spanning the gap.